The 26 T cell receptor beta chains in this list originate from one sample, sequenced in a study of blood T cell repertoires in COVID-19. Here immunoSEQ multiplex PCR was the method, and the copy in TCRdb shows in-frame clones only, minus some. The sample lists about 280,000 clones; about 85% were seen once. Source material: PBMCs or T cells enriched from blood (not recorded which). The receptors originated from a woman in her forties or fifties who had recovered from COVID-19.

Concerning this clone itself: This CDR3 is also generated by other DNA sequences in the sample. The V call is TRBV11-2, the J call TRBJ1-5, with D perhaps matching TRBD1 (6 bases). Germline values: CDR1 SGHAT, CDR2 FQNNGV. The CDR3 is made up of 13 amino acids. Trimming took off 4 bases at V and 2 bases at J, with 6 bases between the two ends. The CDR3 nucleotides are TGTGCCAGCAGCTCAGGGGGCAATCAGCCCCAGCATTTT. Amino acids: CASSSGGNQPQHF.

The V gene is TRBV9, the J gene TRBJ2-5; tentative D call: TRBD1 (6 bases). This CDR3 spans 15 amino acids. Between the trimmed V and J ends, which lost 2 bases and 4 bases, there was a span of 15 bases. Germline V gives CDR1 SGDLS, CDR2 YYNGEE. Here the CDR3 reads CASSVGRQVPETQYF. DNA for the CDR3: TGTGCCAGCAGCGTGGGACGACAGGTCCCAGAGACCCAGTACTTC. The full variable domain, in which reference TRBV9 and TRBJ2-5 provide the parts outside the CDR3, is DSGVTQTPKHLITATGQRVTLRCSPRSGDLSVYWYQQSLDQGLQFLIQYYNGEERAKGNILERFSAQQFPDLHSELNLSSLELGDSALYFCASSVGRQVPETQYFGPGTRLLVL.

V is TRBV5-1 and J is TRBJ2-3; 11 positions agree with TRBD2. This CDR3 contains 16 residues. V gave up 4 bases and J gave up 2 bases; unmatched junction bases: 6. Germline V CDR1 and CDR2: SGHRS, YFSETQ. This CDR3 is CASSHTSGSTTDTQYF. The CDR3 DNA follows: TGCGCCAGCAGCCACACTAGCGGGAGTACCACAGATACGCAGTATTTT.

V gene TRBV7-8 combines with J gene TRBJ1-4; 7 bases are shared with TRBD1. The CDR3 contains 15 residues. Trimming at V came to 5 bases and at J to 5 bases, leaving 8 bases not matched to a gene. Germline V CDR1 and CDR2: SGHVS, FQNEAQ. Here the CDR3 reads CASSHNRGRNEKLFF. The CDR3 DNA reads as TGTGCCAGCAGCCACAACAGGGGACGCAATGAAAAACTGTTTTTT.

The chain recombines TRBV19 with TRBJ2-3; 14 bases map to TRBD2. The CDR3 covers 18 residues. Germline lookup yields CDR1 LNHDA and CDR2 SQIVND (reference sequence). Trimming cost V 4 bases and J 4 bases; bases outside gene matches: 10. For the CDR3, the DNA is TGTGCCAGTAGTAGCCCCCCGGGACTAGCGGGAGCCCCAGATACGCAGTATTTT. This translates into CASSSPPGLAGAPDTQYF.

This clone was detected only once. The chain employs TRBV19 and TRBJ2-1; 9 bases are shared with TRBD1. V shed 4 bases, J shed 6 bases, and the junction held 4 bases outside the gene matches. This CDR3 has 14 residues. Germline CDR1 reads LNHDA; CDR2 reads SQIVND (reference sequence). As DNA, the CDR3 is TGTGCCAGTAGTAGACAGGGGGATATCAATGAGCAGTTCTTC. Protein product: CASSRQGDINEQFF.

This clone occurred a few times. The chain links TRBV12-3 or TRBV12-4 to TRBJ1-2, with TRBD1 identical over 7 bases. With 6 bases clipped from V and 1 base from J, the junction kept 2 bases outside the gene matches. The CDR3 runs to 13 residues. The CDR3 coding sequence is TGTGCCAGCAGCGACAGGGTTAACTATGGCTACACCTTC. Its translation: CASSDRVNYGYTF.

This clone occurred once. This may be a read error: a much more frequent sequence differs by one nucleotide. The chain couples TRBV3-1 (or the pseudogene TRBV3-2) to TRBJ1-2, with TRBD1 matching 7 bases. V gave up 4 bases and J gave up 3 bases; unmatched junction bases: 2. This CDR3 has 13 residues. CDR1 is LGHDT and CDR2 is YNNKEL in the germline V gene (reference sequence). The CDR3 protein is CASSPGTDYGYTF. CDR3 sequence (DNA): TGTGCCAGCAGCCCCGGGACAGACTATGGCTACACCTTC.

The genes are TRBV4-2 and TRBJ2-7; 8 nucleotides agree with TRBD2. V lost 4 bases, J lost 3 bases, and 5 bases stayed unmatched. Germline V gene sequence: CDR1 LGHNA, CDR2 YNFKEQ. CDR3 length equals 14 residues. This CDR3 reads CASSPATSDYEQYF. The CDR3 DNA reads TGTGCCAGCAGCCCGGCGACTAGCGACTACGAGCAGTACTTC.

The chain has TRBV10-1 and TRBJ2-7; 7 bases are a match to TRBD1. This CDR3 has 15 residues. Germline lookup yields CDR1 WNHNN and CDR2 SYGVQD (reference sequence). Trimming at V came to 6 bases and at J to 1 base, leaving 9 bases not matched to a gene. CDR3 bases: TGCGCCAGCAGCGACCCGAAGACAGGGTCCTACGAGCAGTACTTC. Protein: CASSDPKTGSYEQYF.

The gene calls are TRBV27 and TRBJ1-3, with D possibly matching TRBD1 (6 bases). Between the trimmed V and J ends, which lost 5 bases and 7 bases, there was a span of 15 bases. The CDR3 length is 14 residues. Germline V gene sequence: CDR1 MNHEY, CDR2 SMNVEV (reference sequence). In DNA, the CDR3 is TGTGCCAGCAGTCCTTGGAACAGGGCTAACACCATATATTTT. Translating gives CASSPWNRANTIYF.

This sequence joins TRBV3-1 (or the pseudogene TRBV3-2) and TRBJ1-6; TRBD1 agrees at 11 bases. Germline assignment: CDR1 LGHDT and CDR2 YNNKEL (reference sequence). J gave up 13 bases and V 0 bases, and 8 bases lay outside the gene matches. The CDR3 extends over 16 amino acids. The chain's CDR3 is CASSQEGTGGVYPLHF. CDR3 in DNA: TGTGCCAGCAGCCAAGAAGGGACAGGGGGGGTATATCCCCTCCACTTT.

This clone was observed many times. The CDR3 sequence: CASSFTDVSTEAFF. As DNA, the CDR3 is TGCGCCAGCAGCTTCACAGATGTAAGCACTGAAGCTTTCTTT. V gene TRBV5-1 combines with J gene TRBJ1-1; D unclear. In germline, CDR1 is SGHRS, CDR2 YFSETQ. V was clipped by 2 bases and J by 4 bases, with 12 bases between them. This CDR3 contains 14 residues.

The chain has TRBV4-1 and TRBJ1-5, with a tentative D call TRBD1 (6 bases). There are 21 residues in the CDR3. From germline, CDR1 is MGHRA and CDR2 YSYEKL. V lost 4 bases to trimming and J lost 4 bases, with 32 bases between them. Here the CDR3 DNA reads TGCGCCAGCAGCCGAGGGACACCGGGATTTGACCCTCGGCACGCTAATCAGCCCCAGCATTTT. It encodes CASSRGTPGFDPRHANQPQHF.

In DNA, the CDR3 is TGTGCCAGCAGCTTAGATGGGCCTCTCGATGAGCAGTTCTTC. This encodes CASSLDGPLDEQFF. This chain joins TRBV7-8 and TRBJ2-1; no clear D gene. This CDR3 spans 14 amino acids. Germline lookup yields CDR1 SGHVS and CDR2 FQNEAQ. Trimming shortened V by 1 base and J by 8 bases, and 12 bases separated the two germline ends.

The chain combines TRBV5-1 with TRBJ2-1, with D possibly matching TRBD2 (6 bases). Germline lookup yields CDR1 SGHRS and CDR2 YFSETQ. V lost 4 bases to trimming and J lost 4 bases, with 27 bases between them. The CDR3 loop spans 19 amino acids. CDR3 bases: TGCGCCAGCAGCAGGGGTCATCAGGCAGGGACTCGAAATTACAATGAGCAGTTCTTC. Its protein product is CASSRGHQAGTRNYNEQFF.

V usage is TRBV3-1 (or the pseudogene TRBV3-2) and J usage is TRBJ2-1, with 7 positions matching TRBD2. The germline CDR1 and CDR2 sequences are LGHDT and YNNKEL (reference sequence). V shed 4 bases and J 3 bases; nucleotides not matched to a gene: 3. This CDR3 is built from 14 residues. The CDR3 spells CASSPSGNYNEQFF. The CDR3 nucleotides are TGTGCCAGCAGCCCCAGCGGGAACTACAATGAGCAGTTCTTC.

The genes are TRBV27 and TRBJ1-2, with 7 bases that match TRBD1. With V trimmed by 2 bases and J by 4 bases, 4 bases remained unmatched. The CDR3 covers 14 residues. Germline V lookup: CDR1 MNHEY, CDR2 SMNVEV (reference sequence). The CDR3, as DNA: TGTGCCAGCAGTTTAGACAGGGAAGGCTATGGCTACACCTTC. Its translation is CASSLDREGYGYTF.

This sequence joins TRBV27 and TRBJ2-7; 9 nucleotides agree with TRBD1. J gave up 6 bases and V 7 bases, and 10 bases lay outside the gene matches. The CDR3 loop spans 14 amino acids. Germline loops: CDR1 MNHEY, CDR2 SMNVEV (reference sequence). CDR3 coding DNA: TGTGCCAGCAACCCGGGACAGGGAAATCTCGAGCAGTACTTC. Its protein product is CASNPGQGNLEQYF.

The CDR3 protein is CASSLMSFYYNEQFF. The CDR3 region has the DNA TGTGCCAGCAGCTTAATGAGTTTCTACTACAATGAGCAGTTCTTC. The chain uses TRBV7-2 and TRBJ2-1; D remains ambiguous. Trimming left V 2 bases short and J 3 bases short, with 11 bases between. The CDR3 runs to 15 residues. CDR1 is SGHTA, CDR2 FQGNSA, per germline.

V and J are TRBV5-1 and TRBJ1-1; D ambiguous. V gave up 0 bases and J gave up 0 bases, with 9 bases separating them. Germline CDR1 SGHRS, CDR2 YFSETQ. The CDR3 covers 15 residues. For the CDR3, the DNA is TGCGCCAGCAGCTTGGCAGGAAACATGAACACTGAAGCTTTCTTT. Translation gives CASSLAGNMNTEAFF. Supplemented by reference TRBV5-1 and TRBJ1-1, the full variable domain reads KAGVTQTPRYLIKTRGQQVTLSCSPISGHRSVSWYQQTPGQGLQFLFEYFSETQRNKGNFPGRFSGRQFSNSRSEMNVSTLELGDSALYLCASSLAGNMNTEAFFGQGTRLTVV.

The genes are TRBV29-1 and TRBJ1-2; 8 bases align to TRBD1. The germline CDR1 and CDR2 sequences are SQVTM and ANQGSEA. This CDR3 is built from 13 residues. V lost 4 bases, J lost 8 bases, and 9 bases stayed unmatched. The CDR3 loop reads CSVVIQGAEGYTF. Here the CDR3 DNA reads TGCAGCGTTGTGATCCAGGGGGCAGAGGGCTACACCTTC.

The chain links TRBV29-1 to TRBJ1-2, with unresolved D. V was pared by 6 bases and J by 5 bases, with 10 bases between. This CDR3 region has 11 residues. The germline CDR1 and CDR2 sequences are SQVTM and ANQGSEA. The CDR3 reads CSVPERYGYTF. The CDR3 coding sequence is TGCAGCGTCCCCGAGAGATATGGCTACACCTTC.

This clone is a singleton in its sample. The chain uses TRBV15 and TRBJ2-5; D uncertain. From germline, CDR1 is LNHNV and CDR2 YYDKDF (reference sequence). Trimming cost V 6 bases and J 0 bases, with 17 bases left between them. The CDR3 sequence is 16 residues long. DNA for the CDR3: TGTGCCACCAGACTTGTCGACACCCTGTACCAAGAGACCCAGTACTTC. Protein product: CATRLVDTLYQETQYF.

This chain links TRBV19 with TRBJ2-1; no clear D. The CDR3 extends over 14 amino acids. V lost 4 bases and J lost 4, with 11 bases in between. Germline values: CDR1 LNHDA, CDR2 SQIVND (reference sequence). The CDR3 sequence: CASSTTYGYNEQFF. The CDR3 DNA is TGTGCCAGTAGTACGACTTACGGTTACAATGAGCAGTTCTTC.

This rearrangement joins TRBV19 to TRBJ2-6; D perhaps matches TRBD1 (6 bases). CDR3 length: 15 residues. The germline CDR1 and CDR2 sequences are LNHDA and SQIVND (reference sequence). Trimming pared 7 bases from V and 0 bases from J, leaving 10 bases between. The CDR3 loop is CASTTGNSGANVLTF. The CDR3 DNA reads TGTGCCAGTACCACAGGGAACTCTGGGGCCAACGTCCTGACTTTC.